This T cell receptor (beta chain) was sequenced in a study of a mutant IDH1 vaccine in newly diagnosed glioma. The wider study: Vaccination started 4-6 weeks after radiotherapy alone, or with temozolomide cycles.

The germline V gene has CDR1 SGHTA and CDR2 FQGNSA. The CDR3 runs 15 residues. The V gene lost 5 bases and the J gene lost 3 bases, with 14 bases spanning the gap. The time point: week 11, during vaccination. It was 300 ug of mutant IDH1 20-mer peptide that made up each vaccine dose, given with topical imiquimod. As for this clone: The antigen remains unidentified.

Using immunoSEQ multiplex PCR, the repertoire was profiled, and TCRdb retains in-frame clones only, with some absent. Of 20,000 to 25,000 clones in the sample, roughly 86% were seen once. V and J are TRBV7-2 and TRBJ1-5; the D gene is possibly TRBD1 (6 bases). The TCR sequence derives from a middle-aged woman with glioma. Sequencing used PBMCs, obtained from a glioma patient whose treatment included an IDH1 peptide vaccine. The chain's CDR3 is CASSPWGADNQPQHF. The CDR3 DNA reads TGTGCCAGCAGCCCCTGGGGGGCGGACAATCAGCCCCAGCATTTT.